One and the same sample provided the 26 T cell receptor beta chains below, sequenced in a study of a mutant IDH1 vaccine in newly diagnosed glioma. As for time point: baseline, week 1 (first vaccination visit). Stated treatment: pre-vaccination baseline after standard-of-care therapy. Generated by immunoSEQ multiplex PCR, the TCRdb table keeps only in-frame clones and is missing some. In the table there are approximately 35,000 clones, roughly nine tenths of which are singletons. Source: PBMCs, taken from a glioma patient treated with radiotherapy, temozolomide or both. The receptors derive from a woman aged 40 to 50 with glioma.

This clone has a single count. One junction end does not reproduce the germline sequence, and a read error may be involved. This chain uses TRBV4-3 with TRBJ1-5; D perhaps matches TRBD1 (6 bases). CDR1 LGHNA and CDR2 YSLEER come from the germline V gene. The CDR3 sequence is 16 residues long. CDR3 loop: CASSQDTHGGKQPQHF. Written as DNA, the CDR3 is TGCGCCAGCAGCCAAGACACACACGGGGGCAAGCAGCCCCAGCATTTT.

V gene TRBV5-1 combines with J gene TRBJ2-7, with 8 bases aligning to TRBD1. J was trimmed by 5 bases and V by 4 bases; bases with no gene match: 11. The CDR3 contains 15 residues. Germline values: CDR1 SGHRS, CDR2 YFSETQ. CDR3 coding DNA: TGCGCCAGCAGCCCGAATACCAGGGGGCGCGACGAGCAGTACTTC. Residues: CASSPNTRGRDEQYF.

CDR3 bases: TGTGCCAGCAGCTTTTACAGGGTAGAGACTGAAGCTTTCTTT. Its translation: CASSFYRVETEAFF. This rearrangement joins TRBV7-8 to TRBJ1-1; a weak D match, TRBD1 (6 bases). V was clipped by 3 bases and J by 5 bases, with 13 bases between them. The CDR3 is made up of 14 amino acids. Germline CDR1 reads SGHVS; CDR2 reads FQNEAQ.

The chain recombines TRBV6-5 with TRBJ1-6; D might be TRBD1 (6 bases). Germline assignment: CDR1 MNHEY and CDR2 SVGAGI. The CDR3 covers 15 residues. V lost 2 bases to trimming and J lost 9 bases, with 14 bases between them. The CDR3 DNA sequence: TGTGCCAGCAGTTACAACAGGGAATTCTTTTCACCCCTCCACTTT. Translation: CASSYNREFFSPLHF.

This clone was detected only a few times. V usage is TRBV2 and J usage is TRBJ1-5; a possible D gene is TRBD1 (5 bases). In germline, CDR1 is SNHLY, CDR2 FYNNEI. The V and J ends lost 2 bases and 3 bases respectively, with 17 bases between them. CDR3 length equals 17 residues. CDR3 sequence: CASSEIRGGFDNQPQHF. CDR3 in DNA: TGTGCCAGCAGTGAAATAAGGGGTGGGTTTGACAATCAGCCCCAGCATTTT.

J is TRBJ2-3 and V is TRBV7-2; D gene uncertain. CDR3 length: 12 residues. V lost 3 bases and J lost 4, with 5 bases in between. From germline, CDR1 is SGHTA and CDR2 FQGNSA. For the CDR3, the DNA is TGTGCCAGCAGCTTGGTTCCAGATACGCAGTATTTT. Translating gives CASSLVPDTQYF.

V is TRBV25-1 and J is TRBJ1-6, with a possible D match to TRBD1 (6 bases). The CDR3 is 16 residues long. Germline CDR1 is MGHDK and CDR2 is SYGVNS. The V end was cut by 3 bases, the J end by 7 bases, with 16 bases between. CDR3: CASSDPLQGGNSPLHF. CDR3 DNA sequence: TGTGCCAGCAGTGACCCCCTACAGGGCGGAAATTCACCCCTCCACTTT.

The chain has TRBV6-1 and TRBJ1-3; D remains ambiguous. CDR3 length equals 12 residues. Trimming took off 2 bases at V and 15 bases at J, with 14 bases between the two ends. Germline V gene lookup returns CDR1 MNHNS and CDR2 SASEGT. Here the CDR3 DNA reads TGTGCCAGCAGTGAAATAAGACGGTCGACATATTTT. As protein: CASSEIRRSTYF.

The rearrangement uses TRBV5-6 and TRBJ1-4; TRBD1 matches at 9 bases. Germline V gene sequence: CDR1 SGHDT, CDR2 YYEEEE. This CDR3 is 16 amino acids long. The junction had 5 bases not matched to a gene; V was cut back by 4 bases and J by 1 base. CDR3 nucleotide sequence: TGTGCCAGCAGCGAACCGGGACAGGGAACTAATGAAAAACTGTTTTTT. Protein sequence: CASSEPGQGTNEKLFF.

This clone was counted a single time. The chain uses TRBV7-8 and TRBJ2-2; maybe TRBD1 (5 bases). Trimming removed 1 base from V and 5 bases from J, with 11 bases in between. CDR3 length: 15 residues. The germline V gene encodes CDR1 SGHVS and CDR2 FQNEAQ. In DNA, the CDR3 is TGTGCCAGCAGCTTAGGGTACCAGGGAACCGGGGAGCTGTTTTTT. It yields the protein CASSLGYQGTGELFF.

The rearrangement links TRBV10-3 to TRBJ2-7; perhaps TRBD2 as D (5 bases). V was trimmed by 2 bases and J by 3 bases, leaving 14 bases between them. Germline V gene lookup returns CDR1 ENHRY and CDR2 SYGVKD. The CDR3 loop spans 15 amino acids. The CDR3 coding sequence is TGTGCCATCAGTGAGGAAGGGAGAGGGCACTACGAGCAGTACTTC. This encodes CAISEEGRGHYEQYF.

V gene TRBV7-6 combines with J gene TRBJ2-2; D uncertain. Trimming cost V 1 base and J 1 base, with 7 bases left between them. The V gene's germline CDR1 is SGHVS and CDR2 FNYEAQ. The CDR3 spans 15 residues. The CDR3 bases are TGTGCCAGCAGCTTAGGGCAGGTGAACACCGGGGAGCTGTTTTTT. Translation gives CASSLGQVNTGELFF.

The chain uses TRBV7-8 and TRBJ1-6, with D unclear. Trimming pared 1 base from V and 0 bases from J, leaving 10 bases between. The germline gives CDR1 SGHVS, CDR2 FQNEAQ. The CDR3 extends over 17 amino acids. The CDR3 DNA reads TGTGCCAGCAGCTTAGTAGAGATCAGCTCCTATAATTCACCCCTCCACTTT. It encodes CASSLVEISSYNSPLHF.

The chain couples TRBV7-6 to TRBJ1-4; a possible D gene is TRBD1 (5 bases). Germline V CDR1 and CDR2: SGHVS, FNYEAQ. With 1 base removed from V and 6 bases from J, the gap between germline ends came to 9 bases. The CDR3 totals 14 residues. CDR3 nucleotides: TGTGCCAGCAGCTTAGGTGGCAGGGATGAAAAACTGTTTTTT. This sequence encodes CASSLGGRDEKLFF.

The CDR3 loop is CASSEGREQQETQYF. The CDR3 DNA sequence: TGTGCCAGCAGTGAAGGGCGGGAGCAACAAGAGACCCAGTACTTC. The V call is TRBV2, the J call TRBJ2-5; 7 bases are a match to TRBD2. Trimming cost V 1 base and J 2 bases; bases outside gene matches: 4. CDR1 and CDR2 from the germline V gene are SNHLY and FYNNEI. CDR3 length: 15 amino acids.

This chain links TRBV6-5 with TRBJ2-3; D assignment may be TRBD1 or TRBD2 (7 bases each). Germline CDR1 reads MNHEY; CDR2 reads SVGAGI. This CDR3 has 14 residues. V lost 8 bases and J lost 2, with 14 bases in between. The DNA of the CDR3 is TGTGCCAGCCAGGGGGGGGGTCCCACAGATACGCAGTATTTT. Protein sequence: CASQGGGPTDTQYF.

This chain links TRBV19 with TRBJ1-2; perhaps TRBD1 as D (5 bases). CDR1 LNHDA and CDR2 SQIVND come from the germline V gene (reference sequence). The CDR3 has 16 residues. The V end was cut by 5 bases, the J end by 0 bases, with 16 bases between. The CDR3: CASSPTWDGANYGYTF. In DNA form, the CDR3 reads TGTGCCAGTAGTCCTACCTGGGACGGGGCTAACTATGGCTACACCTTC.

The chain has TRBV18 and TRBJ2-7; 7 bases line up with TRBD2. CDR3 length: 17 residues. Germline V gene data show CDR1 as KGHSH and CDR2 as LQKENI. The V segment lost 0 bases and the J segment 0 bases; nucleotides outside the gene matches: 8. DNA of the CDR3: TGTGCCAGCTCACCACCGGGTATAGCGGGCGGCTCCTACGAGCAGTACTTC. Residues: CASSPPGIAGGSYEQYF.

In this sample, this clone turned up a few times. The chain joins TRBV19 to TRBJ1-5; no firm D call. Trimming took 3 bases from V and 1 from J, leaving 13 bases between them. Germline lookup yields CDR1 LNHDA and CDR2 SQIVND (reference sequence). The CDR3 covers 16 residues. CDR3 in amino acids: CASSISGSGSNQPQHF. The CDR3 nucleotides are TGTGCCAGTAGTATTTCGGGGTCGGGAAGCAATCAGCCCCAGCATTTT. Supplemented by reference TRBV19 and TRBJ1-5, the full variable domain reads DGGITQSPKYLFRKEGQNVTLSCEQNLNHDAMYWYRQDPGQGLRLIYYSQIVNDFQKGDIAEGYSVSREKKESFPLTVTSAQKNPTAFYLCASSISGSGSNQPQHFGDGTRLSIL.

The CDR3, as DNA: TGTGCCAGCAGTGCCGACAGGGAAGAAAAACTGTTTTTT. It specifies CASSADREEKLFF. V and J are TRBV6-1 and TRBJ1-4; the match to TRBD1 covers 7 bases. The germline CDR1 and CDR2 sequences are MNHNS and SASEGT. Trimming cost V 4 bases and J 8 bases; bases outside gene matches: 4. This CDR3 is built from 13 residues.

This chain links TRBV13 with TRBJ2-3; D is perhaps TRBD2 (5 bases). The length of the CDR3 is 14 residues. Trimming took 3 bases from V and 0 from J, leaving 7 bases between them. Germline CDR1 PRHDT, CDR2 FYEKMQ (reference sequence). The DNA for the CDR3 is TGTGCCAGCAGCTTTAGCGCTAGCACAGATACGCAGTATTTT. It specifies CASSFSASTDTQYF.

The chain employs TRBV4-1 and TRBJ2-1; D remains ambiguous. V lost 1 base to trimming and J lost 8 bases, with 9 bases between them. Per the germline V gene, CDR1 is MGHRA and CDR2 is YSYEKL. This CDR3 has 13 residues. The CDR3 coding sequence is TGCGCCAGCAGCCAAGTTGCTGGGGATGAGCAGTTCTTC. Amino acid sequence: CASSQVAGDEQFF.

J is TRBJ2-1 and V is TRBV27, with 9 positions matching TRBD1. CDR3 length: 14 amino acids. Germline loops: CDR1 MNHEY, CDR2 SMNVEV (reference sequence). The V segment lost 6 bases and the J segment 3 bases; nucleotides outside the gene matches: 3. The CDR3: CASRGTGIYNEQFF. CDR3 nucleotide sequence: TGTGCCAGCAGGGGGACAGGGATCTACAATGAGCAGTTCTTC.

This clone appeared once. The chain combines TRBV27 with TRBJ2-1; 13 bases match TRBD2. The CDR3 is made up of 21 amino acids. Germline trimming cut 6 bases from V and 0 bases from J; bases unmatched to any gene: 17. Germline V gene data show CDR1 as MNHEY and CDR2 as SMNVEV (reference sequence). The CDR3 DNA follows: TGTGCCAGCAGGATAGGGGCCGGGACTAGCGGGACTGATAGCTCCTACAATGAGCAGTTCTTC. Encoded protein: CASRIGAGTSGTDSSYNEQFF.

The V and J genes are TRBV2 and TRBJ1-2; D may be TRBD1 (6 bases). This CDR3 comprises 14 residues. The germline V gene encodes CDR1 SNHLY and CDR2 FYNNEI. Trimming left V 5 bases short and J 2 bases short, with 12 bases between. The CDR3 nucleotides are TGTGCCAGCAGTATGTGGACAGCAAACTATGGCTACACCTTC. Translated: CASSMWTANYGYTF.

The chain is built from TRBV7-2 and TRBJ2-6, with D hard to call. Deletions cut 9 bases from V and 4 bases from J, with 22 bases between. The CDR3 is 17 amino acids. CDR1 is SGHTA, CDR2 FQGNSA, per germline. In nucleotides, the CDR3 is TGTGCCAGAGCCCGGTGGCGCCCCTCTCCGGGGGCCAACGTCCTGACTTTC. Translated, it gives CARARWRPSPGANVLTF.